The present T cell receptor (beta chain) was sequenced within a study of blood T cell repertoires in COVID-19. Study-level background: The origin of the acute and convalescent COVID-19 samples was the United States, Italy and Spain. PBMCs, B-cell-depleted T cells, or T cells provided the cDNA or gDNA that made up the material.

Germline V gives CDR1 KGHDR, CDR2 SFDVKD. The CDR3 has 17 amino acids. The germline V and J ends were trimmed by 0 bases and 4 bases, with 14 bases remaining between them. This table comes from immunoSEQ multiplex PCR, and its TCRdb copy is limited to in-frame clones, with some not included. Found here are roughly 250,000 clones, about four fifths of them singletons; the top ten hold about 4%. The gene calls are TRBV24-1 and TRBJ2-2; D perhaps matches TRBD2 (6 bases). The receptor's source is a man over 45 with acute or convalescent COVID-19. Sequencing was done on a sample of peripheral blood. The CDR3 here is CATSDLGGYRSTGELFF. The CDR3 DNA follows: TGTGCCACCAGTGATTTGGGGGGGTACAGATCCACCGGGGAGCTGTTTTTT.